The rows below give T cell receptor beta chains drawn from one sample of a study of blood T cell dynamics during melanoma immunotherapy. Method: immunoSEQ multiplex PCR; TCRdb's copy keeps in-frame clones and lacks some. The repertoire holds some 3,000 clones, with about 90% as singletons. The sequencing used effector memory CD8+ T cells from blood, collected from a patient treated with checkpoint blockade. These receptors were obtained from a human donor with melanoma. Each CDR3 is given with its conserved first and last residue. A D gene is named only where the DNA matches it firmly. Not all rows give a size; the values are once, few, many and, for expanded clones, a class.

clone_size	v_call	j_call	d_call	cdr3_aa	cdr3_nt
once	TRBV30	TRBJ2-7	TRBD1	CAWGPGQGNHEQYF	TGTGCCTGGGGACCCGGACAGGGAAATCACGAGCAGTACTTC
few	TRBV11-2	TRBJ1-5	.	CASSLGGRGQPQHF	TGTGCCAGCAGCTTAGGTGGCAGGGGTCAGCCCCAGCATTTT
.	TRBV5-8	TRBJ2-7	.	CASSPGLEQYF	TGTGCCAGCAGCCCCGGACTCGAGCAGTACTTC
.	TRBV19	TRBJ2-7	TRBD2	CASSGGAGGYEQYF	TGTGCCAGTAGTGGGGGGGCGGGAGGCTACGAGCAGTACTTC
.	TRBV20-1	TRBJ2-7	.	CSARDSYEQYF	TGCAGTGCTAGAGACTCCTACGAGCAGTACTTC
.	TRBV30	TRBJ1-6	.	CACTDGRYNSPLHF	TGTGCCTGCACGGACGGTCGCTATAATTCACCCCTCCACTTT
.	TRBV11-1	TRBJ1-2	.	CASSLGSGGTRGYTF	TGTGCCAGCAGCTTAGGTTCCGGGGGCACTAGGGGCTACACCTTC
.	TRBV28	TRBJ2-2	TRBD2	CASRPGLATGELFF	TGTGCCAGCAGACCGGGACTAGCCACCGGGGAGCTGTTTTTT
.	TRBV9	TRBJ1-1	.	CASSPTGMTEAFF	TGTGCCAGCAGCCCCACAGGGATGACTGAAGCTTTCTTT
.	TRBV7-9	TRBJ2-1	.	CASSQRLNEQFF	TGTGCCAGCAGCCAACGCCTTAATGAGCAGTTCTTC
.	TRBV30	TRBJ2-5	TRBD1	CAWSPRQGFFETQYF	TGTGCCTGGAGTCCGAGACAGGGATTTTTTGAGACCCAGTACTTC
.	TRBV5-5	TRBJ2-7	.	CASSLGGGSYEQYF	TGTGCCAGCAGCTTGGGGGGTGGATCCTACGAGCAGTACTTC
.	TRBV7-3	TRBJ2-2	.	CASSLGAGELFF	TGTGCCAGCAGCTTAGGCGCCGGGGAGCTGTTTTTT
.	TRBV6-5	TRBJ2-7	.	CASSYAVAYEQYF	TGTGCCAGCAGTTACGCGGTAGCCTACGAGCAGTACTTC
.	TRBV30	TRBJ2-7	TRBD1	CAWSLGTAYEQYF	TGTGCCTGGAGCCTAGGGACAGCCTACGAGCAGTACTTC
.	TRBV5-1	TRBJ2-3	TRBD2	CASSLVRGVGTDTQYF	TGCGCCAGCAGCTTGGTACGGGGGGTGGGCACAGATACGCAGTATTTT
once	TRBV4-2	TRBJ2-7	TRBD1	CASSQGTGDYEQYF	TGTGCCAGCAGCCAAGGGACAGGAGACTACGAGCAGTACTTC
once	TRBV27	TRBJ2-4	.	CASKSEGAKNIQYF	TGTGCCAGCAAATCAGAGGGAGCCAAAAACATTCAGTACTTC
few	TRBV7-8	TRBJ2-1	.	CASSLDASSYNEQFF	TGTGCCAGCAGCTTAGATGCTAGCTCCTACAATGAGCAGTTCTTC
.	TRBV2	TRBJ2-7	TRBD1	CASSEAGTAYEQYF	TGTGCCAGCAGTGAAGCGGGGACAGCCTACGAGCAGTACTTC
.	TRBV11-2	TRBJ2-5	.	CASSSSGGAGPQYF	TGTGCCAGCAGCTCCTCAGGGGGGGCGGGTCCGCAGTACTTC
.	TRBV9	TRBJ2-1	TRBD2	CASSNSLAGADNEQFF	TGTGCCAGCAGCAACTCCCTAGCGGGAGCTGACAATGAGCAGTTCTTC
.	TRBV27	TRBJ2-7	TRBD1	CASSMGQGLYEQYF	TGTGCCAGCAGTATGGGACAGGGTTTGTACGAGCAGTACTTC
.	TRBV4-3	TRBJ2-7	TRBD2	CASSQDPTSGRFEQYF	TGCGCCAGCAGCCAAGACCCAACTAGCGGGAGGTTTGAGCAGTACTTC
.	TRBV10-3	TRBJ2-2	.	CAISERADTGELFF	TGTGCCATCAGTGAACGGGCAGACACCGGGGAGCTGTTTTTT
.	TRBV7-9	TRBJ2-7	.	CASSLGPSEQYF	TGTGCCAGCAGCTTAGGCCCCTCCGAGCAGTACTTC
.	TRBV9	TRBJ2-1	.	CASSGEPYNEQFF	TGTGCCAGCAGCGGGGAGCCGTACAATGAGCAGTTCTTC
once	TRBV27	TRBJ2-1	.	CASSLEAGLVGNEQFF	TGTGCCAGCAGTTTAGAGGCGGGATTGGTAGGTAATGAGCAGTTCTTC
.	TRBV27	TRBJ1-1	TRBD1	CASSWTGFAEAFF	TGTGCCAGCAGTTGGACAGGGTTCGCTGAAGCTTTCTTT